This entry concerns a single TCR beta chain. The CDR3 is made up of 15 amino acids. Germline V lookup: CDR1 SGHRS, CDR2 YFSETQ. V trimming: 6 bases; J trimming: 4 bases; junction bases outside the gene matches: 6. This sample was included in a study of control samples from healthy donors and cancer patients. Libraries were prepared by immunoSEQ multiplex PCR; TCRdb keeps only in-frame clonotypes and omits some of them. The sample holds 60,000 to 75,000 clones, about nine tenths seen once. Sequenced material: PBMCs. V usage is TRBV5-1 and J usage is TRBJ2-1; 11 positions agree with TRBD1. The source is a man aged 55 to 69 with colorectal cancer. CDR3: CASTSGTGGYNEQFF. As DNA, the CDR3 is TGCGCCAGCACATCCGGGACAGGGGGTTACAATGAGCAGTTCTTC.